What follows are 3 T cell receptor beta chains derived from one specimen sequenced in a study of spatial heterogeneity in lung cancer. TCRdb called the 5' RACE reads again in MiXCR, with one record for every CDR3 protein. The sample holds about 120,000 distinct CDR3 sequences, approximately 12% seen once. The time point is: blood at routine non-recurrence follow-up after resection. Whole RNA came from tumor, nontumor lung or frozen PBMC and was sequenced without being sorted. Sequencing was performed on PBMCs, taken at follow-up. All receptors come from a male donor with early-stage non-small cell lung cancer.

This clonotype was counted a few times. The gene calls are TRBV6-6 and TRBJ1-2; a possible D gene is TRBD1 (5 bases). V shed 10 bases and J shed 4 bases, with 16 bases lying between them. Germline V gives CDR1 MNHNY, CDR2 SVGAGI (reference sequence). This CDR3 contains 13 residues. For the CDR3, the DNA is TGTGCCACCCAACAAGGGACCCCCTATGGCTACACCTTC. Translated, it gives CATQQGTPYGYTF.

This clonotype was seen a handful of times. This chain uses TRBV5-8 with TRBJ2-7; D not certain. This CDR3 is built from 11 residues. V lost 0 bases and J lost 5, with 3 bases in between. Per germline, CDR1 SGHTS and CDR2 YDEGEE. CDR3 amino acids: CASSLVDEQYF. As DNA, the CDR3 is TGTGCCAGCAGCTTGGTGGACGAGCAGTACTTC.

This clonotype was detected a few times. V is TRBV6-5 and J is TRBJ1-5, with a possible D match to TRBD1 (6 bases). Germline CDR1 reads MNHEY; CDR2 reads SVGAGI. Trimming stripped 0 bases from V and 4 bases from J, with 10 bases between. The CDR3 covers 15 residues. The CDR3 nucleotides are TGTGCCAGCAGTTACTCTACAGGGCATAATCAGCCCCAGCATTTT. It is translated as CASSYSTGHNQPQHF.